The present T cell receptor (beta chain) was sequenced within a study of cytomegalovirus exposure and HLA in healthy donors. Study-wide results and caveats: Analysis was performed later, and it showed HLA-associated TCR beta chains to be more clonally expanded than equally common others.

Notes on this clone: Its antigen is still unknown. A read error may account for a junction end that differs from germline.

13 Jbeta primers and 60 Vbeta primers were used for the PCR. Using immunoSEQ multiplex PCR, the repertoire was profiled, and TCRdb retains in-frame clones only, with some absent. The repertoire holds 100,000 to 130,000 clones, with 73% as singletons. CDR3 length: 12 amino acids. Germline V gene lookup returns CDR1 SEHNR and CDR2 FQNEAQ (reference sequence). This receptor was identified in a man aged 25 to 40 in good health and CMV-seronegative. This chain connects TRBV7-9 to TRBJ1-6; a possible D gene is TRBD1 (5 bases). The material sequenced was PBMCs. The CDR3 loop is CSSSSVGGPLHF. CDR3 coding DNA: TGTTCCAGCAGCTCGGTCGGGGGACCCCTCCACTTT.